The sequence of this T cell receptor beta chain was determined in a study of T-cell memory formation after mild COVID-19. Study information: Across donors, TCR clusters were largely donor specific.

This CDR3 has 13 amino acids. V was shortened by 1 base and J by 6 bases, with 10 bases between the two germline ends. TCRdb used MiXCR to reprocess the 5' RACE reads, holding one entry per CDR3 protein. The sample includes a few hundred thousand distinct CDR3 sequences, 9.4% of them seen just once. This clonotype has at least ten counts. The sequenced sample consisted of PBMCs or a T cell subset sorted from them (not recorded which). The sequence came from a man between 18 and 35 years old who had mild COVID-19 (a few samples of this study predate the infection). Cell type and time point are not known. The genes are TRBV12-3 or TRBV12-4 and TRBJ2-7; no clear D gene. The CDR3, as DNA: TGTGCCAGCAGTTTAGGGGATTTAGGCGAGCAGTACTTC. It codes for CASSLGDLGEQYF.